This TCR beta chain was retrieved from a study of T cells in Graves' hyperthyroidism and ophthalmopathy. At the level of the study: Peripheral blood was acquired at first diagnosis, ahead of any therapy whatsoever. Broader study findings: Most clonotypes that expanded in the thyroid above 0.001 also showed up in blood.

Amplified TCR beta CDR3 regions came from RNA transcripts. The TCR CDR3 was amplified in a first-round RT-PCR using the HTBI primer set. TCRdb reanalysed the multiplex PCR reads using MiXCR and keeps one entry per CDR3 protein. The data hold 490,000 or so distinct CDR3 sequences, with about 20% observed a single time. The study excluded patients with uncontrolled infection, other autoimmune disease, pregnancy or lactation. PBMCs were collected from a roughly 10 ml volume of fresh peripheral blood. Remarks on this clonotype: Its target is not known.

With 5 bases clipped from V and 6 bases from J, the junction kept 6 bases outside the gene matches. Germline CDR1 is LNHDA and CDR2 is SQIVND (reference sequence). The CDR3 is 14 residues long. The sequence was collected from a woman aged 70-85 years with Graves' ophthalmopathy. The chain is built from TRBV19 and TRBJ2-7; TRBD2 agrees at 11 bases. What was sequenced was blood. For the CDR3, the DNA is TGTGCCAGTAGTCTACTAGCGGGAGTTGGCGAGCAGTACTTC. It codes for CASSLLAGVGEQYF.